The 30 T cell receptor beta chains in this list originate from one sample, sequenced in a study of cytomegalovirus exposure and HLA in healthy donors. Generated by immunoSEQ multiplex PCR, the TCRdb table keeps only in-frame clones and is missing some. The sample yields tens of thousands of clones, roughly nine tenths seen once. Sequenced material: PBMCs. The receptors here all came from a woman aged 18-30 years in good health and CMV-seronegative.

As for this clone: Other DNA sequences in this sample translate to the same CDR3. The chain recombines TRBV6-6 with TRBJ1-1; no definite D call. Trimming removed 9 bases at V and 9 bases at J, with 14 bases between. Germline-derived CDR1 and CDR2 are MNHNY and SVGAGI (reference sequence). This CDR3 has 11 amino acids. CDR3 DNA: TGTGCCAGTACCGAGACATCTAAAGCTTTCTTT. Translated: CASTETSKAFF.

The V and J genes are TRBV11-2 and TRBJ2-3, with D maybe TRBD1 (7 bases). The V end lost 1 base, the J end lost 4 bases, and 18 bases lay between the germline ends. CDR1 and CDR2 from the germline V gene are SGHAT and FQNNGV. CDR3 length: 17 amino acids. CDR3 nucleotide sequence: TGTGCCAGCAGCTTAGTTGAGGGCAGGGGGGTCCCAGATACGCAGTATTTT. Translated: CASSLVEGRGVPDTQYF.

The gene calls are TRBV27 and TRBJ2-3; 12 nucleotides line up with TRBD2. V lost 6 bases, J lost 3 bases, and 4 bases stayed unmatched. Germline values: CDR1 MNHEY, CDR2 SMNVEV (reference sequence). This CDR3 contains 15 residues. The CDR3 reads CASSRLAGVTDTQYF. The CDR3 DNA sequence: TGTGCCAGCAGCCGACTAGCGGGAGTGACAGATACGCAGTATTTT.

DNA for the CDR3: TGTGCCATCAGTGGTGAACAGGGGGCGCCAGGCTATGGCTACACCTTC. Its translation is CAISGEQGAPGYGYTF. This chain uses TRBV10-3 with TRBJ1-2; TRBD1 matches 9 bases. Germline values: CDR1 ENHRY, CDR2 SYGVKD. The V and J ends lost 4 bases and 4 bases, in that order; junction bases with no gene match: 10. The CDR3 spans 16 residues.

DNA of the CDR3: TGTGCCAGCAGTTTATTACAGGGGAAGAATCAGCCCCAGCATTTT. Amino acid sequence: CASSLLQGKNQPQHF. J is TRBJ1-5 and V is TRBV27; 7 bases are a match to TRBD1. J lost 4 bases, V lost 1 base, and 4 bases had no gene match. Per the germline V gene, CDR1 is MNHEY and CDR2 is SMNVEV (reference sequence). The CDR3 length is 15 residues.

The chain links TRBV6-4 to TRBJ2-3, with 7 bases lining up with TRBD1. Trimming cost V 3 bases and J 2 bases; bases outside gene matches: 5. Germline V gene data show CDR1 as MRHNA and CDR2 as SNTAGT. The CDR3 totals 15 residues. CDR3 DNA: TGTGCCAGCAGTGAAGGGGGCATCGACACAGATACGCAGTATTTT. This translates into CASSEGGIDTDTQYF.

V usage is TRBV10-3 and J usage is TRBJ2-3; 14 bases are shared with TRBD2. V trimming: 0 bases; J trimming: 5 bases; junction bases outside the gene matches: 4. The V gene's germline CDR1 is ENHRY and CDR2 SYGVKD. The length of the CDR3 is 17 residues. The CDR3 spells CAISESGLAGAVDTQYF. CDR3 sequence (DNA): TGTGCCATCAGTGAGTCGGGACTAGCGGGAGCCGTAGATACGCAGTATTTT.

The chain links TRBV5-5 to TRBJ1-2; perhaps TRBD1 as D (6 bases). The germline V and J ends were trimmed by 0 bases and 2 bases, with 14 bases remaining between them. The CDR3 consists of 16 residues. Germline V gene sequence: CDR1 SGHKS, CDR2 YYEKEE (reference sequence). The CDR3 coding sequence is TGTGCCAGCAGCTTGGCCCTCGGACAGTCGAACTATGGCTACACCTTC. This sequence encodes CASSLALGQSNYGYTF.

V gene TRBV10-1 combines with J gene TRBJ2-3, with 8 bases identical to TRBD2. Germline V CDR1 and CDR2: WNHNN, SYGVQD (reference sequence). V gave up 3 bases and J gave up 4 bases; unmatched junction bases: 6. The CDR3 is 15 amino acids. Here the CDR3 reads CASSDRAGAADTQYF. In nucleotides, the CDR3 is TGCGCCAGCAGTGACAGAGCGGGAGCCGCAGATACGCAGTATTTT.

This chain links TRBV28 with TRBJ1-1; tentative D call: TRBD1 (6 bases). The CDR3 sequence is 15 residues long. Deletions cut 6 bases from V and 3 bases from J, with 17 bases between. In germline, CDR1 is MDHEN, CDR2 SYDVKM. The CDR3 protein is CASRVIGGRHTEAFF. CDR3 in DNA: TGTGCCAGCAGGGTTATAGGGGGTCGTCACACTGAAGCTTTCTTT.

This chain connects TRBV6-5 to TRBJ2-7; weak D call: TRBD1 (5 bases). The CDR3 length is 14 residues. V was pared by 11 bases and J by 0 bases, with 17 bases between. CDR1 is MNHEY and CDR2 is SVGAGI in the germline V gene. This CDR3 is CACAVGLNSYEQYF. As DNA, the CDR3 is TGTGCCTGCGCCGTGGGGCTCAACTCCTACGAGCAGTACTTC.

The rearrangement joins TRBV5-3 to TRBJ2-6; 8 nucleotides agree with TRBD1. TRBV5-3 has ORF status, its function being uncertain. The CDR3 is 17 residues long. V was pared by 2 bases and J by 1 base, with 5 bases of the junction left unmatched. CDR3 DNA: TGTGCCAGAAGCTTAGGGGACAGGAGATCTGGGGCCAACGTCCTGACTTTC. It specifies CARSLGDRRSGANVLTF.

J is TRBJ2-2 and V is TRBV7-9, with D tentatively TRBD2 (5 bases). Between the trimmed V and J ends, which lost 4 bases and 8 bases, there was a span of 17 bases. CDR3 length: 15 amino acids. Germline CDR1 SEHNR, CDR2 FQNEAQ (reference sequence). The CDR3 DNA reads TGTGCCAGCAGCTCAAAGCAACGGGGAATGGGGGAGCTGTTTTTT. Translating gives CASSSKQRGMGELFF.

This sequence joins TRBV30 and TRBJ2-1; TRBD1 aligns across 11 bases. Per germline, CDR1 GTSNPN and CDR2 SVGIG (reference sequence). The V and J ends lost 4 bases and 8 bases, in that order; junction bases with no gene match: 4. The CDR3 covers 13 residues. The DNA for the CDR3 is TGTGCCTGGAAGGACAGGGGGCTCGATGAGCAGTTCTTC. Its translation: CAWKDRGLDEQFF. Looking up the rest from reference TRBV30 and TRBJ2-1 gives the full variable domain: SQTIHQWPATLVQPVGSPLSLECTVEGTSNPNLYWYRQAAGRGLQLLFYSVGIGQISSEVPQNLSASRPQDRQFILSSKKLLLSDSGFYLCAWKDRGLDEQFFGPGTRLTVL.

The chain employs TRBV28 and TRBJ1-2, with D possibly TRBD1 on 6 matching bases. The length of the CDR3 is 15 residues. The V end lost 3 bases, the J end lost 6 bases, and 17 bases lay between the germline ends. In germline, CDR1 is MDHEN, CDR2 SYDVKM. CDR3 coding DNA: TGTGCCAGCAGTTTCGGGGACAACAGGGCCCATGGCTACACCTTC. Its translation is CASSFGDNRAHGYTF.

The chain's CDR3 is CASSPGTGVGEKLFF. For the CDR3, the DNA is TGTGCCAGCAGCCCCGGGACAGGGGTAGGTGAAAAACTGTTTTTT. The V call is TRBV7-9, the J call TRBJ1-4; 10 bases map to TRBD1. Germline-derived CDR1 and CDR2 are SEHNR and FQNEAQ (reference sequence). The CDR3 sequence is 15 residues long. The J segment lost 7 bases and the V segment lost 5 bases, leaving 7 bases of the junction unmatched.

The gene calls are TRBV21-1 and TRBJ2-3; the listed D gene, TRBD1, was not tested against the DNA. TRBV21-1 is classified as a pseudogene. The CDR3 covers 16 residues. The DNA for the CDR3 is TGTGCCAGCAGCAAAGTTGCGACAGGGTGCACAGATACGCAGTATTTT. Its translation is CASSKVATGCTDTQYF.

V is TRBV5-1 and J is TRBJ2-5; 10 bases agree with TRBD2. Germline V gene lookup returns CDR1 SGHRS and CDR2 YFSETQ. V was clipped by 2 bases and J by 2 bases; unmatched bases: 6. The CDR3 spans 16 residues. CDR3 sequence: CASSLLAGGHQETQYF. The CDR3 DNA sequence: TGCGCCAGCAGCTTATTAGCGGGGGGCCATCAAGAGACCCAGTACTTC. Using reference TRBV5-1 and TRBJ2-5 for the parts outside the CDR3, the full variable domain is KAGVTQTPRYLIKTRGQQVTLSCSPISGHRSVSWYQQTPGQGLQFLFEYFSETQRNKGNFPGRFSGRQFSNSRSEMNVSTLELGDSALYLCASSLLAGGHQETQYFGPGTRLLVL.

This rearrangement joins TRBV6-6 to TRBJ1-2; the D gene is possibly TRBD1 (5 bases). CDR1 MNHNY and CDR2 SVGAGI come from the germline V gene (reference sequence). Trimming removed 0 bases from V and 3 bases from J, with 11 bases in between. CDR3 length equals 15 residues. The CDR3 bases are TGTGCCAGCAGTTACTCGCCAGGGAACGACTATGGCTACACCTTC. Its translation is CASSYSPGNDYGYTF.

CDR3 coding DNA: TGTGCCAGCACCCTGGACAGGGGTTATAATCAGCCCCAGCATTTT. Translated, it gives CASTLDRGYNQPQHF. The chain links TRBV4-2 to TRBJ1-5, with 9 nucleotides matching TRBD1. With 7 bases clipped from V and 4 bases from J, the junction kept 8 bases outside the gene matches. There are 15 residues in the CDR3. Germline loops: CDR1 LGHNA, CDR2 YNFKEQ.

The chain joins TRBV7-8 to TRBJ2-7; D ambiguous. Between the trimmed V and J ends, which lost 1 base and 2 bases, there was a span of 24 bases. Germline CDR1 reads SGHVS; CDR2 reads FQNEAQ. The CDR3 has 19 amino acids. CDR3 sequence: CASSLDPSRRTKKAYEQYF. The CDR3 DNA follows: TGTGCCAGCAGCTTAGACCCATCGAGGAGAACAAAAAAGGCCTACGAGCAGTACTTC.

The genes are TRBV9 and TRBJ2-3; D perhaps matches TRBD2 (6 bases). Trimming left V 3 bases short and J 2 bases short, with 16 bases between. The length of the CDR3 is 16 residues. Germline CDR1 SGDLS, CDR2 YYNGEE. The CDR3 DNA reads TGTGCCAGCAGCGGCGGGGTTTTGGCTGTCACAGATACGCAGTATTTT. Translated: CASSGGVLAVTDTQYF. The whole variable domain, filled in from reference TRBV9 and TRBJ2-3, reads DSGVTQTPKHLITATGQRVTLRCSPRSGDLSVYWYQQSLDQGLQFLIQYYNGEERAKGNILERFSAQQFPDLHSELNLSSLELGDSALYFCASSGGVLAVTDTQYFGPGTRLTVL.

This chain joins TRBV5-1 and TRBJ2-7, with 9 bases identical to TRBD1. The CDR3 runs to 15 residues. CDR1 and CDR2 from the germline V gene are SGHRS and YFSETQ. With 3 bases clipped from V and 6 bases from J, the junction kept 10 bases outside the gene matches. Here the CDR3 DNA reads TGCGCCAGCAGCTCCCCCTCCGGGACAGGGACCGAGCAGTACTTC. This codes for CASSSPSGTGTEQYF.

Comments on this clone: The sample has other DNA sequences that encode this CDR3 too. This sequence joins TRBV2 and TRBJ1-5; D might be TRBD1 (6 bases). This CDR3 spans 14 amino acids. Trimming took off 4 bases at V and 0 bases at J, with 7 bases between the two ends. Germline CDR1 reads SNHLY; CDR2 reads FYNNEI. For the CDR3, the DNA is TGTGCCAGCAGTGTGGGACATAGCAATCAGCCCCAGCATTTT. The encoded protein is CASSVGHSNQPQHF.

This clone was seen a handful of times. V gene TRBV11-2 combines with J gene TRBJ2-3, with 8 nucleotides matching TRBD2. This CDR3 is 16 amino acids long. CDR1 and CDR2 (germline): SGHAT, FQNNGV. With 0 bases clipped from V and 2 bases from J, the junction kept 4 bases outside the gene matches. The CDR3 is CASSLDLAGFTDTQYF. The CDR3 bases are TGTGCCAGCAGCTTAGACCTAGCGGGTTTCACAGATACGCAGTATTTT.

The chain carries TRBV6-9 and TRBJ2-7, with D perhaps matching TRBD2 (5 bases). This CDR3 region has 14 residues. V shed 3 bases and J shed 2 bases, with 11 bases lying between them. CDR1 MNHGY and CDR2 SVAAGI come from the germline V gene. This chain's CDR3 is CASSYVQEAYEQYF. As DNA, the CDR3 is TGTGCCAGCAGTTACGTCCAGGAGGCCTACGAGCAGTACTTC.

Written as DNA, the CDR3 is TGTGCCAGCAGCCCCAATTACTCGGGCTACACCTTC. Protein sequence: CASSPNYSGYTF. The V call is TRBV9, the J call TRBJ1-2; D is unresolved. The germline V gene encodes CDR1 SGDLS and CDR2 YYNGEE. The CDR3 loop spans 12 amino acids. V lost 4 bases and J 8 bases, leaving 12 bases between the germline ends.

This sequence joins TRBV28 and TRBJ2-3; TRBD2 matches at 13 bases. CDR3 length: 14 residues. CDR1 MDHEN and CDR2 SYDVKM come from the germline V gene. V shed 5 bases and J 7 bases; nucleotides not matched to a gene: 3. CDR3 in DNA: TGTGCCAGCAGTCCGGGACTAGCGGGGAATACGCAGTATTTT. Translated: CASSPGLAGNTQYF.

The chain joins TRBV14 to TRBJ2-1; TRBD2 matches at 7 bases. Losses at the gene ends were 4 bases for V and 9 bases for J; bases not matched to a gene: 9. CDR3 length: 14 amino acids. Per the germline V gene, CDR1 is SGHDN and CDR2 is FVKESK. In DNA, the CDR3 is TGTGCCAGCAGCCGCCGGACTAGTGGTGGTGAGCAGTTCTTC. Its protein is CASSRRTSGGEQFF.

This clone appeared a few times. This chain joins TRBV20-1 and TRBJ1-1; D call uncertain. There are 11 residues in the CDR3. Trimming pared 3 bases from V and 6 bases from J, leaving 8 bases between. Germline assignment: CDR1 DFQATT and CDR2 SNEGSKA (reference sequence). The CDR3 reads CSARFWPEAFF. The DNA of the CDR3 is TGCAGTGCTAGGTTCTGGCCTGAAGCTTTCTTT.